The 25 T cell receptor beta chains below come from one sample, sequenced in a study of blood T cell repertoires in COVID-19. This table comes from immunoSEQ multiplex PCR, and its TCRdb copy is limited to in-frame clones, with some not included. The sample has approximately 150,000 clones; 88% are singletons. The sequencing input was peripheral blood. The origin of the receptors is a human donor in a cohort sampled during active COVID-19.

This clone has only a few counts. CDR3 coding DNA: TGTGCCAGTAGTGTCCAGGGGGAAAAACTGTTTTTT. Translated, it gives CASSVQGEKLFF. The chain joins TRBV19 to TRBJ1-4, with a possible D match to TRBD1 (6 bases). Trimming left V 5 bases short and J 8 bases short, with 9 bases between. The germline V gene has CDR1 LNHDA and CDR2 SQIVND (reference sequence). This CDR3 is 12 amino acids long.

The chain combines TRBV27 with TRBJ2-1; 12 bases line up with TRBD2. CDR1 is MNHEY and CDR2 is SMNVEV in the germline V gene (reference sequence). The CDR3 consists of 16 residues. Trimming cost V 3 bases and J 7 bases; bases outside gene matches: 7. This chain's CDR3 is CASSFFLAGGRNEQFF. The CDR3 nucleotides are TGTGCCAGCAGTTTCTTTCTAGCGGGGGGGCGAAATGAGCAGTTCTTC.

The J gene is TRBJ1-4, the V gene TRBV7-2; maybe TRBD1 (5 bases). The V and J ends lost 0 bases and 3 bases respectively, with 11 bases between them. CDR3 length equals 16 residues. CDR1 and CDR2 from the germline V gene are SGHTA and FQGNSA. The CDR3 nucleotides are TGTGCCAGCAGCTTAGCTGGGGGGTGGTCTAATGAAAAACTGTTTTTT. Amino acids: CASSLAGGWSNEKLFF.

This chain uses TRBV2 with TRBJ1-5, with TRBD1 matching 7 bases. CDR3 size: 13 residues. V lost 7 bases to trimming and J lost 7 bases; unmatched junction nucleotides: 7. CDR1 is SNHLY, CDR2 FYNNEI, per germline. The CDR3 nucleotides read TGTGCCAGCACCAGGGGGGCGGGGCAGCCCCAGCATTTT. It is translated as CASTRGAGQPQHF.

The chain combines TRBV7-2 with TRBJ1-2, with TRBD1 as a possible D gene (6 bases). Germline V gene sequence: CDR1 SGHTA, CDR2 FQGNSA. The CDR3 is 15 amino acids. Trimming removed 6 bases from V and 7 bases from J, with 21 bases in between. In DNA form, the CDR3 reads TGTGCCAGCAGGACGACCTCAACAGGGTCGCGTGGCTACACCTTC. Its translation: CASRTTSTGSRGYTF. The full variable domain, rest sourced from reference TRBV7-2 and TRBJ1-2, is GAGVSQSPSNKVTEKGKDVELRCDPISGHTALYWYRQSLGQGLEFLIYFQGNSAPDKSGLPSDRFSAERTGGSVSTLTIQRTQQEDSAVYLCASRTTSTGSRGYTFGSGTRLTVV.

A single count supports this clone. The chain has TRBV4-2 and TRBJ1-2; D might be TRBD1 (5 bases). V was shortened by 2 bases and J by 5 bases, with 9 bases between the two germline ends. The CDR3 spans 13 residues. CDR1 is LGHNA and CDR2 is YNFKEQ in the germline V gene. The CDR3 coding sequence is TGTGCCAGCAGCCAATCCAGGGATTATGGCTACACCTTC. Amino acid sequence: CASSQSRDYGYTF.

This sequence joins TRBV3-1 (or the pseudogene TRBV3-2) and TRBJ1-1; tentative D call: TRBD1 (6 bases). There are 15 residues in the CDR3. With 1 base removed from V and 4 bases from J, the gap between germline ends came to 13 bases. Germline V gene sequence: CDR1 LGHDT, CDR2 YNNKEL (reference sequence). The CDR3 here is CASSQGTGFGTEAFF. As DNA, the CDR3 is TGTGCCAGCAGCCAAGGAACAGGGTTTGGCACTGAAGCTTTCTTT.

This CDR3 is CASSSGPTSPLNEQFF. CDR3 bases: TGTGCCAGCAGCTCCGGTCCGACTAGCCCTCTTAATGAGCAGTTCTTC. The chain joins TRBV7-9 to TRBJ2-1; TRBD2 matches 7 bases. The CDR3 is 16 residues long. Trimming took 4 bases from V and 7 from J; bases not matched to a gene: 13. The germline V gene encodes CDR1 SEHNR and CDR2 FQNEAQ (reference sequence).

CDR3 sequence (DNA): TGTGCCAGCAGCTTACAGGGTGCGATTAATGAAAAACTGTTTTTT. It is translated as CASSLQGAINEKLFF. The rearrangement joins TRBV7-8 to TRBJ1-4; TRBD1 might be the D (5 bases). Per the germline V gene, CDR1 is SGHVS and CDR2 is FQNEAQ. CDR3 length equals 15 residues. V lost 2 bases and J lost 4, with 11 bases in between. Using reference TRBV7-8 and TRBJ1-4 for the parts outside the CDR3, the full variable domain is GAGVSQSPRYKVAKRGQDVALRCDPISGHVSLFWYQQALGQGPEFLTYFQNEAQLDKSGLPSDRFFAERPEGSVSTLKIQRTQQEDSAVYLCASSLQGAINEKLFFGSGTQLSVL.

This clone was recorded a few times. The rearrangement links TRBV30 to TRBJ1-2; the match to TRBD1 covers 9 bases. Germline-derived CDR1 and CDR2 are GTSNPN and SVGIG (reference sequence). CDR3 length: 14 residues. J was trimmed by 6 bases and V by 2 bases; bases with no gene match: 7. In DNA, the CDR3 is TGTGCCTGGAGTCCCGGGACAGGGTTTGATGGCTACACCTTC. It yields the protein CAWSPGTGFDGYTF.

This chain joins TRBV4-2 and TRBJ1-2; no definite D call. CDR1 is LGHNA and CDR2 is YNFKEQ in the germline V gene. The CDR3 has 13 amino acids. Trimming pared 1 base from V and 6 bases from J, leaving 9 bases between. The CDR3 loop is CASSQGVSDGYTF. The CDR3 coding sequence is TGTGCCAGCAGCCAAGGGGTCAGCGATGGCTACACCTTC.

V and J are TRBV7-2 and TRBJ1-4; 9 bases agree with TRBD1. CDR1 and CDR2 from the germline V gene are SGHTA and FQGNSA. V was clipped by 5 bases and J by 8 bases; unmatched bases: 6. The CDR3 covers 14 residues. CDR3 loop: CASSPGGQGEKLFF. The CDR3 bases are TGTGCCAGCAGCCCTGGTGGACAGGGGGAAAAACTGTTTTTT.

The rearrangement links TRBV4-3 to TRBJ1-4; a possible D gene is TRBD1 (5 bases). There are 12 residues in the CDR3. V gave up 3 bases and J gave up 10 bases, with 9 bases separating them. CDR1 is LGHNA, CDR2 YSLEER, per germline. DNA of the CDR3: TGCGCCAGCAGCCAGGGGACTGCAAAACTGTTTTTT. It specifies CASSQGTAKLFF.

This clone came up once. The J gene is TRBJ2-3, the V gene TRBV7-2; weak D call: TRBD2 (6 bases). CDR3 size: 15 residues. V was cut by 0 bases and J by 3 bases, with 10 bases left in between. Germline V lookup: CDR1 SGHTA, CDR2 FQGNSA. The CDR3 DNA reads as TGTGCCAGCAGCTTAGCGCGGGACTCAACAGATACGCAGTATTTT. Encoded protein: CASSLARDSTDTQYF.

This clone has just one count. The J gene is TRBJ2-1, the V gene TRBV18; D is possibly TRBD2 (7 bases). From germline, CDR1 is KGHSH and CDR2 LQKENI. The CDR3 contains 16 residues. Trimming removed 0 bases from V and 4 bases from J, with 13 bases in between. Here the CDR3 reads CASSPPGGGGYNEQFF. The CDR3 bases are TGTGCCAGCTCACCACCCGGGGGCGGGGGATACAATGAGCAGTTCTTC.

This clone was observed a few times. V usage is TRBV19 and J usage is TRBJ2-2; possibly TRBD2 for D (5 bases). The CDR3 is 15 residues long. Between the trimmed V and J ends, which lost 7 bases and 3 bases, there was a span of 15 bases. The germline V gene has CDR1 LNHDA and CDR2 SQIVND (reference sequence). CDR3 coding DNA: TGTGCCAGTAAGCACCAGAGGGCCTACACCGGGGAGCTGTTTTTT. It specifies CASKHQRAYTGELFF.

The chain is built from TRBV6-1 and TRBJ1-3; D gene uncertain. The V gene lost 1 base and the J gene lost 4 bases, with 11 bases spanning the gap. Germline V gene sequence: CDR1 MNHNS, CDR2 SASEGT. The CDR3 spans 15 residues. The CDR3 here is CASSEVRAGGNTIYF. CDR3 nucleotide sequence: TGTGCCAGCAGTGAAGTAAGGGCGGGGGGAAACACCATATATTTT.

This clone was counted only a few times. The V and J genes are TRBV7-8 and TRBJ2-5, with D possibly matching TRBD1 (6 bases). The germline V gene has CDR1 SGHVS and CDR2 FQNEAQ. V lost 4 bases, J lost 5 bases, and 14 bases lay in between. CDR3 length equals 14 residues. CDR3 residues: CASSSQQGQETQYF. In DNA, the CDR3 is TGTGCCAGCAGCTCTCAACAGGGCCAGGAGACCCAGTACTTC.

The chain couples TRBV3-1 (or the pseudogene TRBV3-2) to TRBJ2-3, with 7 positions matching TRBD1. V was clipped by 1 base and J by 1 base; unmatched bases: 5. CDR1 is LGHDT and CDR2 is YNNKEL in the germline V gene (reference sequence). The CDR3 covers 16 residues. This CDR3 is CASSQVKGTGTDTQYF. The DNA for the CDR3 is TGTGCCAGCAGCCAAGTAAAAGGGACAGGCACAGATACGCAGTATTTT.

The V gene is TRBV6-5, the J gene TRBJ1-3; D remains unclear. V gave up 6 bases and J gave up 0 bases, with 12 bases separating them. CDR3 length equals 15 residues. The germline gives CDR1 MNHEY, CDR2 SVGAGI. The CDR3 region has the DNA TGTGCCAGCAGGCCTAATAGAAACTCTGGAAACACCATATATTTT. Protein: CASRPNRNSGNTIYF.

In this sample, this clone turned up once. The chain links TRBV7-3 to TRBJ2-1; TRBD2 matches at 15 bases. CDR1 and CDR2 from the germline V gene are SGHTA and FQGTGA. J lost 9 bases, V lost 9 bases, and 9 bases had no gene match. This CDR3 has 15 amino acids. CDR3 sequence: CARRTSGGAFGEQFF. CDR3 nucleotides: TGTGCCAGAAGGACTAGCGGGGGGGCCTTCGGTGAGCAGTTCTTC.

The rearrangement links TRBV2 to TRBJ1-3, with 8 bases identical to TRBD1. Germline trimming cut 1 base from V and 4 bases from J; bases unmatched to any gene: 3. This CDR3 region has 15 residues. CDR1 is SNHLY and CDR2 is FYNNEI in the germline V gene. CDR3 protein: CASSEGTGYGNTIYF. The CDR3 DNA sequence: TGTGCCAGCAGTGAAGGGACAGGGTACGGAAACACCATATATTTT.

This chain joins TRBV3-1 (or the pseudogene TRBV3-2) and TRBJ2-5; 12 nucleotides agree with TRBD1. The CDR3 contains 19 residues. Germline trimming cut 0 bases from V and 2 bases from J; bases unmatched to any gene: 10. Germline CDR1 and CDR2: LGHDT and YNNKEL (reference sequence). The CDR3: CASSQEGTGGIGGQETQYF. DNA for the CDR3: TGTGCCAGCAGCCAAGAAGGGACAGGGGGCATAGGAGGTCAAGAGACCCAGTACTTC.

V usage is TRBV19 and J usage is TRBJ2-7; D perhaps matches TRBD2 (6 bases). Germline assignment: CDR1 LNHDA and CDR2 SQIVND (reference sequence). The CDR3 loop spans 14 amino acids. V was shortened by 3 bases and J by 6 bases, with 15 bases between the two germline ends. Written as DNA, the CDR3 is TGTGCCAGTAGTATCTCGGGGGTAGGACGCGAGCAGTACTTC. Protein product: CASSISGVGREQYF.

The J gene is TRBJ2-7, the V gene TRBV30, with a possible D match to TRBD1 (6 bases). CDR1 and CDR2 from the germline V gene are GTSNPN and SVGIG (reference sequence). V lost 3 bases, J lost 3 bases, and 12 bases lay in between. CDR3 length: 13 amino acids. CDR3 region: CAWRPTGDYEQYF. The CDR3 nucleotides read TGTGCCTGGAGACCGACAGGAGACTACGAGCAGTACTTC.